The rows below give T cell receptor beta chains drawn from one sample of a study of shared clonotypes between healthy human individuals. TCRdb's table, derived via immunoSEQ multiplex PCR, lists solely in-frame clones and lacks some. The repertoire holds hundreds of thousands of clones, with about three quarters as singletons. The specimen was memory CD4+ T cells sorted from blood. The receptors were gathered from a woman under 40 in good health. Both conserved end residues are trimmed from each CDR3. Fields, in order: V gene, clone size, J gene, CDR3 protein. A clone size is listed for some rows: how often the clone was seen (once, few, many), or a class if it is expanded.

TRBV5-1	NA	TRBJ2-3	ASSDRTGTDTQY
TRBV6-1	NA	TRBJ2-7	ASSKVGTELYEQY
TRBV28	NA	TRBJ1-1	ASMTYRGGPDRNTEAF
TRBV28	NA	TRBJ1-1	ATSIWANTEAF
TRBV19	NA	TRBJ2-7	ASSIQGSEQY
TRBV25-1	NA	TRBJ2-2	ASSKWTTGELF
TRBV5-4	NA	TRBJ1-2	ASSSGQGRDGYT
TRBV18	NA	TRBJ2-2	ASSPSTGGVTGELF
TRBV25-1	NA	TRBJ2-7	ASSRTSSYEQY
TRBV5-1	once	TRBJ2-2	ASSLGAGIETGELF
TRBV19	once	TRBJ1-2	ASSTGRNYGYT
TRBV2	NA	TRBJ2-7	ASRLAGAYEQY
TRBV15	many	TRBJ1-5	ATSTRVGFSNQPQH
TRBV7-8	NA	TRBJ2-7	ASSFRDTSSYEQY
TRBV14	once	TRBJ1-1	ASSPSMVRTKAF
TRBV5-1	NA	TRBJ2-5	ASSPPGLQETQY
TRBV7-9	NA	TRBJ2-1	ASSPGQGVYGQF
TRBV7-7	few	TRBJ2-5	ASSFTGLPQETQY
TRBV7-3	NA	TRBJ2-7	ASSSGTLYEQY
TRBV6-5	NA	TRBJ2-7	ASSYSGLDRAYEQY
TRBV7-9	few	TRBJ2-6	ASSLGQAGANVLT
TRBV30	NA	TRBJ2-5	AWSVVGGGVETQY
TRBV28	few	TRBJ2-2	ASSLGTSGSTGELF
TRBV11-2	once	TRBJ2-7	ASSLSEDEQY
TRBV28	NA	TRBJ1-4	ASSLQVGGLF
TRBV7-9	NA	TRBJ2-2	ASSPGLALNTGELF